This record looks at one T cell receptor beta chain sequence and its context. CDR3 length: 15 amino acids. V dropped 5 bases and J dropped 5 bases, with 16 bases sitting between them. Germline-derived CDR1 and CDR2 are MDHEN and SYDVKM. The source of the sample is a study of shared T cell receptors in the human thymus. TCRdb keeps only in-frame clones here, not all; method: immunoSEQ multiplex PCR. Among about 730,000 clones listed, 70% to 90% were seen once. These data were likewise used in another study, on human thymus T cells. As that report states: Gene usage for V and J segments appeared biased in thymic and blood repertoires.

The sequence was obtained from a girl under three years old with a congenital heart defect. The chain recombines TRBV28 with TRBJ1-5; tentative D call: TRBD1 (6 bases). The sample consisted of thymocytes. CDR3 residues: CASSQGAGGHQPQHF. The DNA of the CDR3 is TGTGCCAGCAGTCAAGGCGCGGGGGGCCATCAGCCCCAGCATTTT.